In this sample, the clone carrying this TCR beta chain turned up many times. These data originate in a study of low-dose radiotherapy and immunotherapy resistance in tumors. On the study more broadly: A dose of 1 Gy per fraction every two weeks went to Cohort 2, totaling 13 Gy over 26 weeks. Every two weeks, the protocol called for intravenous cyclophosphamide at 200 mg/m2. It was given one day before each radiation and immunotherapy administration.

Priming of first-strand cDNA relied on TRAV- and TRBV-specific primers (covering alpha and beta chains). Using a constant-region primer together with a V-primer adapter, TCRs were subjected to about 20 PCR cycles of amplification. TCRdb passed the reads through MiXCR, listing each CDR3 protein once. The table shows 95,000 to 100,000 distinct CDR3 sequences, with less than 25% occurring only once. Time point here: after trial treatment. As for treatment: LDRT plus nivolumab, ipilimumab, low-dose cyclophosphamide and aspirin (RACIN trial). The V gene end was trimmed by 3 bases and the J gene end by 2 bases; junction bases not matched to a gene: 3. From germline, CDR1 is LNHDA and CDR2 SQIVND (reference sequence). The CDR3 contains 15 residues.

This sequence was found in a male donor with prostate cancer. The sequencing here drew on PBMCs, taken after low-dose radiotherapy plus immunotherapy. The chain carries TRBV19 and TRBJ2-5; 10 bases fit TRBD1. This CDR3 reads CASSISGQGQETQYF. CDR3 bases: TGTGCCAGTAGTATTTCGGGACAGGGGCAAGAGACCCAGTACTTC.